The 23 T cell receptor beta chains reported below all come from one sample, sequenced in a study of cytomegalovirus exposure and HLA in healthy donors (dated by TCRdb to about 2017). The library was prepared using the immunoSEQ multiplex PCR assay. A mixture of 60 forward primers for TCR Vbeta segments and 13 reverse primers for TCR Jbeta segments was used in the multiplex PCR. Held by TCRdb, this immuneACCESS table contains in-frame sequences only and omits some clones. Under half of the omission traces to an unresolved V gene where checked; the cause of the rest is unknown. Counted in this sample were around 190,000 clones; approximately 82% of them appeared once. In total, the top ten clones hold approximately 1.2% of the sample. The material sequenced was PBMCs. These receptors all stem from a girl aged 2 to 9 in good health and CMV-seropositive.

This clone was observed a handful of times. The chain combines TRBV10-1 with TRBJ2-5, with D maybe TRBD2 (5 bases). Germline CDR1 and CDR2: WNHNN and SYGVQD (reference sequence). The CDR3 has 13 amino acids. V shed 8 bases and J shed 5 bases, with 15 bases lying between them. The CDR3 coding sequence is TGCGCCAGCCACTCTAGCAACGGGGAGACCCAGTACTTC. This gives the protein CASHSSNGETQYF.

This rearrangement joins TRBV5-1 to TRBJ1-6; 7 bases are a match to TRBD1. The trim removed 4 bases at V and 8 bases at J, leaving 9 bases unmatched. Germline lookup yields CDR1 SGHRS and CDR2 YFSETQ. The CDR3 length is 15 residues. The CDR3 DNA is TGCGCCAGCAGCCCTAGACAGGGAGTGGATTCACCCCTCCACTTT. It codes for CASSPRQGVDSPLHF.

The chain employs TRBV9 and TRBJ2-1; D is perhaps TRBD2 (5 bases). Germline V gene data show CDR1 as SGDLS and CDR2 as YYNGEE. Trimming pared 4 bases from V and 6 bases from J, leaving 17 bases between. This CDR3 contains 15 residues. The CDR3 protein is CASSPLATAFNEQFF. The CDR3 region has the DNA TGTGCCAGCAGCCCCTTAGCGACCGCTTTCAATGAGCAGTTCTTC.

The chain has TRBV19 and TRBJ1-2; TRBD1 matches 10 bases. Losses at the gene ends were 7 bases for V and 0 bases for J; bases not matched to a gene: 5. This CDR3 has 15 residues. CDR1 and CDR2 from the germline V gene are LNHDA and SQIVND (reference sequence). The CDR3 loop is CASTDRGGTNYGYTF. As DNA, the CDR3 is TGTGCCAGTACGGACAGGGGGGGTACTAACTATGGCTACACCTTC. The full variable domain, in which reference TRBV19 and TRBJ1-2 provide the parts outside the CDR3, is DGGITQSPKYLFRKEGQNVTLSCEQNLNHDAMYWYRQDPGQGLRLIYYSQIVNDFQKGDIAEGYSVSREKKESFPLTVTSAQKNPTAFYLCASTDRGGTNYGYTFGSGTRLTVV.

This rearrangement joins TRBV6-4 to TRBJ2-1; TRBD2 aligns across 11 bases. From germline, CDR1 is MRHNA and CDR2 SNTAGT. Unmatched junction bases numbered 9, after V lost 7 bases and J lost 4 bases. CDR3 size: 16 residues. The DNA of the CDR3 is TGTGCCAGCAAGGTAAATAGCGGGGGGGTTTACAATGAGCAGTTCTTC. Translation: CASKVNSGGVYNEQFF.

The CDR3 region is CASSEGGRQSYEQYF. The CDR3 DNA sequence: TGTGCCAGCAGTGAAGGGGGAAGACAGAGCTACGAGCAGTACTTC. V gene TRBV6-1 combines with J gene TRBJ2-7, with TRBD1 as a possible D gene (5 bases). This CDR3 contains 15 residues. Germline V gene lookup returns CDR1 MNHNS and CDR2 SASEGT. Deletions cut 1 base from V and 3 bases from J, with 13 bases between.

The chain joins TRBV9 to TRBJ2-2; 10 bases line up with TRBD1. The germline CDR1 and CDR2 sequences are SGDLS and YYNGEE. Germline trimming cut 3 bases from V and 4 bases from J; bases unmatched to any gene: 3. The CDR3 has 15 residues. The CDR3 DNA is TGTGCCAGCAGCGCCGGGACAGGGGTCACCGGGGAGCTGTTTTTT. Translating gives CASSAGTGVTGELFF.

V usage is TRBV7-3 and J usage is TRBJ2-2; D perhaps matches TRBD2 (6 bases). The CDR3 runs 16 residues. Germline V gene data show CDR1 as SGHTA and CDR2 as FQGTGA. Trimming stripped 7 bases from V and 7 bases from J, with 22 bases between. The CDR3 DNA reads as TGTGCCAGCAACCTTACATGCGGGACCTCCGGCGGGGAGCTGTTTTTT. This translates into CASNLTCGTSGGELFF. The full variable domain, rest sourced from reference TRBV7-3 and TRBJ2-2, is GAGVSQTPSNKVTEKGKYVELRCDPISGHTALYWYRQSLGQGPEFLIYFQGTGAADDSGLPNDRFFAVRPEGSVSTLKIQRTERGDSAVYLCASNLTCGTSGGELFFGEGSRLTVL.

V is TRBV30 and J is TRBJ1-5, with D hard to call. Trimming took 0 bases from V and 6 from J, leaving 6 bases between them. Germline V CDR1 and CDR2: GTSNPN, SVGIG (reference sequence). This CDR3 has 12 residues. As DNA, the CDR3 is TGTGCCTGGAGTGTCGAGGGTCAGCCCCAGCATTTT. This codes for CAWSVEGQPQHF.

The chain employs TRBV19 and TRBJ2-3; TRBD2 matches 8 bases. The CDR3 is 15 residues long. V dropped 7 bases and J dropped 0; count of bases not matched to a gene: 6. The germline V gene encodes CDR1 LNHDA and CDR2 SQIVND (reference sequence). CDR3 protein: CASKASGQSTDTQYF. CDR3 in DNA: TGTGCCAGTAAAGCTAGCGGGCAGAGCACAGATACGCAGTATTTT.

V usage is TRBV5-1 and J usage is TRBJ1-4; no firm D call. CDR3 length: 15 residues. CDR1 and CDR2 (germline): SGHRS, YFSETQ. V dropped 0 bases and J dropped 8 bases, with 14 bases sitting between them. The CDR3 DNA reads TGCGCCAGCAGCTTGGCGGTGGGTCTAGGCGAAAAACTGTTTTTT. Its protein product is CASSLAVGLGEKLFF.

This clone was found once. The chain employs TRBV19 and TRBJ1-5; 9 nucleotides line up with TRBD1. Germline values: CDR1 LNHDA, CDR2 SQIVND (reference sequence). The CDR3 has 14 residues. After removal of 5 bases from V and 4 bases from J, the junction contained 3 bases not matched to a gene. The CDR3 DNA sequence: TGTGCCAGTAGTCGGGACAGGGAGAATCAGCCCCAGCATTTT. Translation gives CASSRDRENQPQHF.

This clone was observed a few times. The chain combines TRBV30 with TRBJ2-7, with a possible D match to TRBD2 (6 bases). Germline V gene data show CDR1 as GTSNPN and CDR2 as SVGIG (reference sequence). The CDR3 covers 13 residues. Trimming pared 2 bases from V and 6 bases from J, leaving 14 bases between. The CDR3 is CAWSLGRSGEQYF. The CDR3, as DNA: TGTGCCTGGAGTTTGGGGAGGTCGGGCGAGCAGTACTTC.

The gene calls are TRBV6-5 and TRBJ2-1; a weak D match, TRBD2 (6 bases). This CDR3 contains 14 residues. The V and J ends lost 6 bases and 7 bases respectively, with 16 bases between them. Germline V gives CDR1 MNHEY, CDR2 SVGAGI. CDR3 loop: CASSRSPRGNEQFF. The CDR3 DNA sequence: TGTGCCAGCAGCCGGAGCCCCCGGGGGAATGAGCAGTTCTTC.

J is TRBJ2-3 and V is TRBV6-5; D possibly corresponds to TRBD2 (6 bases). This CDR3 contains 14 residues. V was trimmed by 5 bases and J by 4 bases, leaving 13 bases between them. CDR1 is MNHEY and CDR2 is SVGAGI in the germline V gene. Here the CDR3 reads CASSTRGSSDTQYF. The CDR3 bases are TGTGCCAGCAGTACTCGGGGGTCGTCAGATACGCAGTATTTT.

V usage is TRBV5-1 and J usage is TRBJ2-2; 8 bases are shared with TRBD2. V shed 0 bases, J shed 2 bases, and the junction held 3 bases outside the gene matches. The length of the CDR3 is 16 residues. The germline V gene has CDR1 SGHRS and CDR2 YFSETQ. DNA of the CDR3: TGCGCCAGCAGCTTGGGAGCGGGAGTCAACACCGGGGAGCTGTTTTTT. Translating it yields CASSLGAGVNTGELFF.

The CDR3 sequence is CASSAGGWSGANVLTF. DNA for the CDR3: TGTGCCAGCAGCGCAGGGGGCTGGTCTGGGGCCAACGTCCTGACTTTC. The chain recombines TRBV9 with TRBJ2-6; 8 bases align to TRBD1. Germline V CDR1 and CDR2: SGDLS, YYNGEE. V shed 3 bases and J 1 base; nucleotides not matched to a gene: 3. This CDR3 is 16 amino acids long.

CDR3 bases: TGTGCCAGCAGCGCCAGACCAGGCACCGGGGAGCTGTTTTTT. Encoded protein: CASSARPGTGELFF. This sequence joins TRBV9 and TRBJ2-2; D gene ambiguous. V was cut by 3 bases and J by 4 bases, with 10 bases left in between. The length of the CDR3 is 14 residues. Germline values: CDR1 SGDLS, CDR2 YYNGEE.

This rearrangement joins TRBV4-2 to TRBJ1-4; 8 bases fit TRBD1. Germline CDR1 is LGHNA and CDR2 is YNFKEQ. This CDR3 spans 18 amino acids. J was trimmed by 4 bases and V by 0 bases; bases with no gene match: 10. CDR3 residues: CASSQDPSFTGGNEKLFF. DNA of the CDR3: TGTGCCAGCAGCCAAGATCCTTCGTTCACAGGGGGTAATGAAAAACTGTTTTTT.

The chain has TRBV2 and TRBJ1-5; D is unclear. The length of the CDR3 is 14 residues. Trimming removed 3 bases from V and 1 base from J, with 7 bases in between. Germline loops: CDR1 SNHLY, CDR2 FYNNEI. CDR3 coding DNA: TGTGCCAGCAGTGACCCCATCAGCAATCAGCCCCAGCATTTT. It codes for CASSDPISNQPQHF.

The chain recombines TRBV7-2 with TRBJ1-1; 8 bases line up with TRBD1. Trimming cost V 1 base and J 4 bases; bases outside gene matches: 2. Germline CDR1 SGHTA, CDR2 FQGNSA. The CDR3 covers 14 residues. CDR3 in amino acids: CASSLDTGGTEAFF. The DNA for the CDR3 is TGTGCCAGCAGCTTAGATACAGGGGGCACTGAAGCTTTCTTT.

V gene TRBV15 combines with J gene TRBJ1-5; TRBD1 matches 11 bases. The length of the CDR3 is 18 residues. Trimming removed 3 bases from V and 0 bases from J; junction bases left unmatched: 7. CDR1 is LNHNV and CDR2 is YYDKDF in the germline V gene (reference sequence). The CDR3 reads CATSRDRGLGYSNQPQHF. CDR3 DNA: TGTGCCACCAGCAGGGACAGGGGGCTTGGGTATAGCAATCAGCCCCAGCATTTT.

This clone was counted only a few times. The chain is built from TRBV2 and TRBJ1-1; D not resolved. The CDR3 covers 13 residues. Trimming left V 3 bases short and J 1 base short, with 6 bases between. Germline-derived CDR1 and CDR2 are SNHLY and FYNNEI. CDR3 coding DNA: TGTGCCAGCAGTGACAGTGAGAACACTGAAGCTTTCTTT. Its protein product is CASSDSENTEAFF.